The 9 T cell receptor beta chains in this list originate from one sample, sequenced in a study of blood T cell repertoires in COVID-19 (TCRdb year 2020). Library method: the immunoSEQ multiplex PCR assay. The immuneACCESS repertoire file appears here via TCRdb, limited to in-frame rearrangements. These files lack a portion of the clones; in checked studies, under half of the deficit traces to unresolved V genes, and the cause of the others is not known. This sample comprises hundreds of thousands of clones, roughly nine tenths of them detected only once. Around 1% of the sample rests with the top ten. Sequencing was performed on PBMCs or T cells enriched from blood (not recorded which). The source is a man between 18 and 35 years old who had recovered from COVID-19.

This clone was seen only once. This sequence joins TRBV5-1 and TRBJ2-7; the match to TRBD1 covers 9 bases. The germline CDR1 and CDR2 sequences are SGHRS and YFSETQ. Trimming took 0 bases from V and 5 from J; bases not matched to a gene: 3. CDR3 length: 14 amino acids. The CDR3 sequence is CASSLDRGRDEQYF. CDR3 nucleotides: TGCGCCAGCAGCTTGGACAGGGGGCGGGACGAGCAGTACTTC. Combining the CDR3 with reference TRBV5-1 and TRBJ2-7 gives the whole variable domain KAGVTQTPRYLIKTRGQQVTLSCSPISGHRSVSWYQQTPGQGLQFLFEYFSETQRNKGNFPGRFSGRQFSNSRSEMNVSTLELGDSALYLCASSLDRGRDEQYFGPGTRLTVT.

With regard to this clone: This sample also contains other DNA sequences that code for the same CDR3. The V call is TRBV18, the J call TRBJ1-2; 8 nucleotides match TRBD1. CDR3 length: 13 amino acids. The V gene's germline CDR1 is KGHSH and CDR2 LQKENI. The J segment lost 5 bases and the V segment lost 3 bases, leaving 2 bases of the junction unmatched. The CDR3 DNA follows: TGTGCCAGCTCACCGGACAGGGATTATGGCTACACCTTC. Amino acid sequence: CASSPDRDYGYTF.

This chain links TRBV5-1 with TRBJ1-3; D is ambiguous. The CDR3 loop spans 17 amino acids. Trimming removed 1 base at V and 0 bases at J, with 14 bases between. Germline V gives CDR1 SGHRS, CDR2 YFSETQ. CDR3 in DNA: TGCGCCAGCAGCTTGACGGCGGCGGGTACCTCTGGAAACACCATATATTTT. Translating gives CASSLTAAGTSGNTIYF.

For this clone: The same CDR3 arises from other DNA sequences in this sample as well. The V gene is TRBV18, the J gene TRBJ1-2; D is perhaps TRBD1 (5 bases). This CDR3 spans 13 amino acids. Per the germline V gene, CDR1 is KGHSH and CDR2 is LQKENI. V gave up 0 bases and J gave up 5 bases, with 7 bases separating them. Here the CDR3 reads CASSPPGGYGYTF. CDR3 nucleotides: TGTGCCAGCTCACCACCCGGGGGGTATGGCTACACCTTC.

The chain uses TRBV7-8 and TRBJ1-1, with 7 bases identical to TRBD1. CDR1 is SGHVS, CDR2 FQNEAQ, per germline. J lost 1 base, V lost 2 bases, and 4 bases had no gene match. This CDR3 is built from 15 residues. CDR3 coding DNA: TGTGCCAGCAGCTTATTCCGACAGGGGAACACTGAAGCTTTCTTT. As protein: CASSLFRQGNTEAFF.

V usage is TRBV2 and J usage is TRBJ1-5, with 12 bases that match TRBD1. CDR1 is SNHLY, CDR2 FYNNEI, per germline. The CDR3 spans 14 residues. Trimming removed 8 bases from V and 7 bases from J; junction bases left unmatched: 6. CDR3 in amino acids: CASSGTGGRQPQHF. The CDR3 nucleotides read TGTGCCAGCTCCGGGACAGGGGGCCGGCAGCCCCAGCATTTT.

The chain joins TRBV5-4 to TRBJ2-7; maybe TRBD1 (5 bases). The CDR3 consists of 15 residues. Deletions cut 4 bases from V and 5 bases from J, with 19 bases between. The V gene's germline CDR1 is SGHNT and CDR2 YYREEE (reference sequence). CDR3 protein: CASSTQGRISDEQYF. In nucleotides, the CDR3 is TGTGCCAGCAGCACCCAGGGCCGGATCAGCGACGAGCAGTACTTC.

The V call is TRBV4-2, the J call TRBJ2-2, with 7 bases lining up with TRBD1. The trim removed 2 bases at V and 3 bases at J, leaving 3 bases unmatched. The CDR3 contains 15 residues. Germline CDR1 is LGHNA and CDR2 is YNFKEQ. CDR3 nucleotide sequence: TGTGCCAGCAGCCAATCGACAGGGTACACCGGGGAGCTGTTTTTT. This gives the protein CASSQSTGYTGELFF.

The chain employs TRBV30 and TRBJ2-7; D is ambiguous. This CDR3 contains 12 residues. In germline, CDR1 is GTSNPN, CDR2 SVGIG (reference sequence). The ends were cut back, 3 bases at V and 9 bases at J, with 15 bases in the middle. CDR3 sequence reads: CAWRRPGFGQYF. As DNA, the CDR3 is TGTGCCTGGAGGCGGCCTGGGTTCGGGCAGTACTTC.